One sample yielded the 9 T cell receptor beta chains listed below, sequenced in a study of blood T cell repertoires in COVID-19. Here immunoSEQ multiplex PCR was the method, and the copy in TCRdb shows in-frame clones only, minus some. The table shows tens of thousands of clones, with 75% to 85% occurring only once. The sequenced sample consisted of peripheral blood. These receptor sequences come from a human donor in a cohort sampled during active COVID-19.

This chain joins TRBV3-1 (or the pseudogene TRBV3-2) and TRBJ1-1; TRBD1 matches at 10 bases. Trimming cost V 1 base and J 5 bases; bases outside gene matches: 7. Germline V gene sequence: CDR1 LGHDT, CDR2 YNNKEL (reference sequence). This CDR3 has 16 amino acids. In nucleotides, the CDR3 is TGTGCCAGCAGCCAAGCCTATGGACAGGGGGGGACTGAAGCTTTCTTT. It is translated as CASSQAYGQGGTEAFF.

This sequence joins TRBV11-3 and TRBJ2-1; D gene ambiguous. Per the germline V gene, CDR1 is SGHNT and CDR2 is YENEEA. The CDR3 spans 15 residues. Trimming shortened V by 3 bases and J by 9 bases, and 18 bases separated the two germline ends. The CDR3 DNA is TGTGCCAGCAGCTTGGCAGAAACCCACCTCGCTGAGCAGTTCTTC. Protein product: CASSLAETHLAEQFF.

The chain uses TRBV13 and TRBJ2-3; a possible D gene is TRBD2 (6 bases). Germline assignment: CDR1 PRHDT and CDR2 FYEKMQ (reference sequence). The V and J ends lost 5 bases and 1 base respectively, with 25 bases between them. The CDR3 spans 19 residues. CDR3 protein: CASSDRWRAASGGTDTQYF. The CDR3 nucleotides are TGTGCCAGCAGCGATAGATGGAGGGCCGCAAGCGGCGGCACAGATACGCAGTATTTT.

The chain carries TRBV19 and TRBJ1-5; D uncertain. Per germline, CDR1 LNHDA and CDR2 SQIVND (reference sequence). This CDR3 spans 13 amino acids. Trimming stripped 2 bases from V and 7 bases from J, with 9 bases between. CDR3 sequence reads: CASSIRGRQPQHF. CDR3 bases: TGTGCCAGTAGTATAAGAGGGAGACAGCCCCAGCATTTT.

The chain uses TRBV4-1 and TRBJ2-3; TRBD2 agrees at 8 bases. With 5 bases clipped from V and 1 base from J, the junction kept 2 bases outside the gene matches. CDR1 and CDR2 from the germline V gene are MGHRA and YSYEKL. CDR3 size: 14 residues. The CDR3 DNA reads as TGCGCCAGCAGCGCGGGGGGACGCACAGATACGCAGTATTTT. Translating gives CASSAGGRTDTQYF.

This clone appeared a few times. CDR3 coding DNA: TGTGCCAGCAGTAGGGGGTCCGGCTACGAGCAGTACTTC. Residues: CASSRGSGYEQYF. The chain joins TRBV7-2 to TRBJ2-7; D might be TRBD1 (6 bases). The CDR3 consists of 13 residues. Germline assignment: CDR1 SGHTA and CDR2 FQGNSA. Between the trimmed V and J ends, which lost 6 bases and 3 bases, there was a span of 12 bases.

The V gene is TRBV4-2, the J gene TRBJ2-7; 7 nucleotides agree with TRBD2. Germline CDR1 LGHNA, CDR2 YNFKEQ. The V segment lost 3 bases and the J segment 7 bases; nucleotides outside the gene matches: 3. The CDR3 extends over 12 amino acids. Written as DNA, the CDR3 is TGTGCCAGCAGCCACCGCGGGGGAGAGCAGTACTTC. Its translation is CASSHRGGEQYF.

This chain links TRBV27 with TRBJ2-7; D is perhaps TRBD2 (6 bases). Trimming stripped 2 bases from V and 3 bases from J, with 8 bases between. The CDR3 is made up of 13 amino acids. Germline lookup yields CDR1 MNHEY and CDR2 SMNVEV (reference sequence). The CDR3: CASSLLANYEQYF. CDR3 DNA: TGTGCCAGCAGTTTACTAGCGAACTACGAGCAGTACTTC.

This chain connects TRBV9 to TRBJ2-2; 13 nucleotides agree with TRBD2. The junction had 5 bases not matched to a gene; V was cut back by 3 bases and J by 0 bases. CDR3 size: 18 residues. Looked up from germline, CDR1 is SGDLS and CDR2 is YYNGEE. CDR3 in DNA: TGTGCCAGCAGCGCTGGACTAGCGGGGGCTCCGAACACCGGGGAGCTGTTTTTT. The encoded protein is CASSAGLAGAPNTGELFF.